This T cell receptor beta chain is from a study of blood T cell repertoires in COVID-19 (dated by TCRdb to 2020 to 2022). Turning to the overall study: Collaborator samples came from the United States, Italy and Spain and covered acute and convalescent phases of COVID-19. Samples were obtained from the ongoing ImmuneRACE study (first 160 participants) and from over a thousand subjects provided by 6 global collaborators. Where available, HLA class I and class II types were obtained from metadata supplied by the sample provider rather than from assay-based typing. The material from the prospective study consisted of cDNA or gDNA derived from T cells, B-cell-depleted T cells, or PBMCs. The repertoires were made available in a free public database intended to serve as a resource for research on the immune response to SARS-CoV-2. The sample metadata nearly always contained a de-identified subject ID, COVID-19 status, age in years and sex. Deeply sampled blood TCRbeta repertoires from subjects exposed to, actively infected with, or recovered from COVID-19 were included in the dataset.

TCRbeta CDR3 regions were amplified from genomic DNA using the immunoSEQ Assay, a bias-controlled multiplex PCR. For the original study's pipeline: Within the assay, amplification of reference gene primers was used to estimate how many nucleated cells each sample contained. To quantify the absolute abundance of each unique TCRbeta CDR3 rearrangement, sequence reads were collapsed and filtered. For each sample, productive Simpson clonality was calculated by taking the square root of Simpson's diversity index across productive rearrangements. This is the immuneACCESS table as TCRdb keeps it, with only in-frame sequences that have V and J called. A part of the clones is gone; compared with another copy, unresolved V genes explain less than half, and the rest is unexplained. The DNA was the basis for D and trimming; V, J and clone size are from that table. The sample data list more than 200,000 clones, and about 86% of these were observed just once. Over 1.3% of the sample comes from the top ten.

The collaborating institutions used their own protocols to collect whole blood in K2EDTA tubes. For TCRbeta analysis, collaborator samples were shipped as frozen whole blood, as isolated PBMCs, or as DNA extracted from either sample type. The research as a whole found: The amount of clinical and demographic metadata varied by source and participant and was provided uncurated.

From cysteine to phenylalanine, the CDR3 is 12 amino acids long. Of all the DNA, just the CDR3 is kept, 36 bases in frame from base 1. The germline V gene yields SGHVS for CDR1 and FQNEAQ for CDR2. Between the V and J ends, shortened by 2 bases and 6 bases respectively, the junction contains 7 bases. This clone was counted once. The specificity of this receptor is unknown. No much larger clonotype is one base removed from it; base qualities were not supplied. The sample was peripheral blood. This TCR came from an older man with acute or convalescent COVID-19. The sequence joins TRBV7-8 to TRBJ1-2; possibly the D gene is TRBD1, per 6 matching bases. The sequenced DNA is TGTGCCAGCAGCTTAACAGGGAATGGCTACACCTTC. This translates into CASSLTGNGYTF. Beyond the CDR3, the reference TRBV7-8 and TRBJ1-2 genes provide the residues; the full variable domain reads: GAGVSQSPRYKVAKRGQDVALRCDPISGHVSLFWYQQALGQGPEFLTYFQNEAQLDKSGLPSDRFFAERPEGSVSTLKIQRTQQEDSAVYLCASSLTGNGYTFGSGTRLTVV.